The T cell receptor (beta chain) under discussion was sequenced for a study of T cells in Graves' hyperthyroidism and ophthalmopathy. Study background: Prior to any treatment, at the point of initial diagnosis, peripheral blood was collected. Study conclusions and caveats: Classification by a 13 V-J model distinguished ophthalmopathy from stable hyperthyroidism. In the blood, most expanded thyroid clonotypes above 0.001 appeared as well.

Diagnoses were established using clinical symptoms, serum thyroxine and TRAb, thyroid ultrasound and orbital computed tomography. The CDR3 consists of 15 residues. Germline V gene lookup returns CDR1 MNHEY and CDR2 SVGEGT. V was shortened by 4 bases and J by 0 bases, with 13 bases between the two germline ends. Amplification of TCR beta CDR3 regions was performed using RNA transcripts as template. First-round RT-PCR targeting the TCR CDR3 was performed with the HTBI primer set. From the multiplex PCR reads, TCRdb called clonotypes with MiXCR, one entry per CDR3 protein. Found here are about 280,000 distinct CDR3 sequences, 25% to 30% of them singletons; the top ten hold about a quarter. This clonotype came up many times. Antigen specificity is unknown.

J is TRBJ2-7 and V is TRBV6-2 or TRBV6-3; no reliable D call. The origin of this receptor is a man aged 35 to 55 with Graves' hyperthyroidism that later progressed to Graves' ophthalmopathy. The sequenced material came from blood. The CDR3 DNA reads as TGTGCCAGCAGTTCCCGAAAGACAAACTCCTACGAGCAGTACTTC. It encodes CASSSRKTNSYEQYF.